Detailed here is one T cell receptor (beta chain). As handled by the study authors: The assay estimated nucleated cells by amplifying reference gene primers. Sequencing used immunoSEQ multiplex PCR; TCRdb keeps in-frame clones, though not all of them. The DNA was the basis for D and trimming; V, J and clone size are from that table. The sample contains over 90,000 clones, 78% of which appear only once. The V gene end was trimmed by 0 bases and the J gene end by 4 bases; junction bases not matched to a gene: 1. The CDR3 extends over 15 amino acids. The germline CDR1 and CDR2 sequences are SGDLS and YYNGEE. These data originate in a study of blood T cell repertoires in COVID-19. Study details: COVID-19 samples collected from the United States, Italy and Spain covered acute and convalescent phases. The analysed material was cDNA or gDNA that came from T cells, B-cell-depleted T cells, or PBMCs.

The clonotype was recovered from a man between 60 and 75 years old with active or convalescent COVID-19. Sequencing was performed on peripheral blood. This sequence joins TRBV9 and TRBJ2-3; TRBD2 aligns across 11 bases. The CDR3 reads CASSVGLAGPDTQYF. DNA for the CDR3: TGTGCCAGCAGCGTAGGACTAGCGGGACCAGATACGCAGTATTTT.